This T cell receptor beta chain appears in the sequencing data of a study of OX40 agonist ivuxolimab in advanced cancers. Points from the study as a whole: The expanded peripheral T cells' antigen specificity was not determined.

This clone was seen a single time. Its antigen is undetermined. Data came from immunoSEQ multiplex PCR; TCRdb stores just in-frame clones and leaves some out. The data hold some 70,000 clones, with 80% to 95% observed a single time. Trimming shortened V by 6 bases and J by 1 base, and 10 bases separated the two germline ends. Germline assignment: CDR1 MNHNS and CDR2 SASEGT. CDR3 length: 13 amino acids. This chain uses TRBV6-1 with TRBJ2-7; D possibly corresponds to TRBD2 (6 bases). The starting material was CD4+ or CD8+ T cells sorted from blood, obtained in a trial of the OX40 agonist ivuxolimab. The TCR sequence derives from an adult with an advanced solid tumor such as melanoma, head and neck, liver or kidney cancer. This CDR3 reads CASRESGSYEQYF. The DNA for the CDR3 is TGTGCCAGCAGGGAGAGCGGGTCCTACGAGCAGTACTTC.